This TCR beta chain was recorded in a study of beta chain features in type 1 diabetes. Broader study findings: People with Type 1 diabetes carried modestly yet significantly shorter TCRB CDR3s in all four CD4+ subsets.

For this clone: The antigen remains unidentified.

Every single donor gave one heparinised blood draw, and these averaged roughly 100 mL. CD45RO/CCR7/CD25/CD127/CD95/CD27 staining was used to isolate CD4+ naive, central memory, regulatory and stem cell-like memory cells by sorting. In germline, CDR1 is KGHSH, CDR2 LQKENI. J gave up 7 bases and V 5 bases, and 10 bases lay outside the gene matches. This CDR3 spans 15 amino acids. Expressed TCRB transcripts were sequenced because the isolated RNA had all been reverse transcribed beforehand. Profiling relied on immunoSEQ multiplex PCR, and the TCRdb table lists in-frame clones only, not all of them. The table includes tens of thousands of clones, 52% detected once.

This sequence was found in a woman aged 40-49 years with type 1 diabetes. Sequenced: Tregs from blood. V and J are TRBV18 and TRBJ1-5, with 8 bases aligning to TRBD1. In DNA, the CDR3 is TGTGCCAGCTCAGACGACAGGGGACCCCTACAGCCCCAGCATTTT. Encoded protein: CASSDDRGPLQPQHF.